Each of the 25 T cell receptor beta chains below was sequenced from the same sample in a study of shared clonotypes between healthy human individuals. Clones were read by immunoSEQ multiplex PCR, and TCRdb kept only the in-frame ones, dropping some. The sample comprises about 450,000 clones, about four fifths of which are singletons, and roughly an eighth rests with the top ten. What was sequenced was PBMCs. The receptors come from a woman aged 40 to 50 in good health. Some clones in this sample may be carry-over from other donors' samples.

The rearrangement uses TRBV15 and TRBJ2-3, with D uncertain. V was cut by 7 bases and J by 1 base, with 12 bases left in between. CDR3 size: 14 residues. Per germline, CDR1 LNHNV and CDR2 YYDKDF (reference sequence). The CDR3 reads CATKAVRRTDTQYF. The CDR3 DNA reads as TGTGCCACCAAAGCTGTTCGACGCACAGATACGCAGTATTTT.

This chain joins TRBV18 and TRBJ2-5, with D possibly being TRBD1 or TRBD2 (5 bases each). The CDR3 extends over 15 amino acids. Trimming removed 3 bases at V and 5 bases at J, with 16 bases between. Germline-derived CDR1 and CDR2 are KGHSH and LQKENI. The CDR3 DNA sequence: TGTGCCAGCTCACCTTCCGCGAGGGGAAAGGAGACCCAGTACTTC. This gives the protein CASSPSARGKETQYF.

This chain links TRBV11-2 with TRBJ2-4, with 11 bases aligning to TRBD2. The CDR3 totals 15 residues. CDR1 is SGHAT, CDR2 FQNNGV, per germline. With 3 bases clipped from V and 8 bases from J, the junction kept 6 bases outside the gene matches. CDR3 sequence (DNA): TGTGCCAGCAGCTTGTTACTAGCGGGAGAAGACATTCAGTACTTC. Translation: CASSLLLAGEDIQYF.

The chain is built from TRBV21-1 and TRBJ2-5. TRBV21-1 is shown as a pseudogene. The CDR3 totals 9 residues. Written as DNA, the CDR3 is TGTCGGCCGGCAGAGACCCAGTACTTC. Amino acids: CRPAETQYF.

DNA of the CDR3: TGTGCCAGCAATGGATACTATGGCTACACCTTC. It yields the protein CASNGYYGYTF. The chain combines TRBV28 with TRBJ1-2; D is unclear. V lost 7 bases to trimming and J lost 3 bases, with 6 bases between them. CDR1 and CDR2 (germline): MDHEN, SYDVKM. This CDR3 region has 11 residues.

V is TRBV18 and J is TRBJ1-1; 10 positions agree with TRBD1. V gave up 1 base and J gave up 4 bases; unmatched junction bases: 3. The CDR3 has 15 amino acids. Germline CDR1 KGHSH, CDR2 LQKENI. CDR3 residues: CASSPQGQGFTEAFF. As DNA, the CDR3 is TGTGCCAGCTCACCACAGGGACAGGGGTTCACTGAAGCTTTCTTT.

The chain uses TRBV10-3 and TRBJ1-2; TRBD1 aligns across 7 bases. CDR1 and CDR2 from the germline V gene are ENHRY and SYGVKD. The J segment lost 11 bases and the V segment lost 5 bases, leaving 14 bases of the junction unmatched. This CDR3 comprises 14 residues. CDR3 DNA: TGTGCCATCAGTAGGACAGGCCCACGAGCGTGGTACACCTTC. Amino acid sequence: CAISRTGPRAWYTF.

The chain employs TRBV2 and TRBJ1-4; the D is unclear. The CDR3 totals 13 residues. Trimming took off 6 bases at V and 2 bases at J, with 7 bases between the two ends. Germline-derived CDR1 and CDR2 are SNHLY and FYNNEI. CDR3 protein: CASRGDTNEKLFF. The CDR3 DNA is TGTGCCAGCAGAGGAGACACTAATGAAAAACTGTTTTTT. The full variable domain, its missing parts supplied by reference TRBV2 and TRBJ1-4, is EPEVTQTPSHQVTQMGQEVILRCVPISNHLYFYWYRQILGQKVEFLVSFYNNEISEKSEIFDDQFSVERPDGSNFTLKIRSTKLEDSAMYFCASRGDTNEKLFFGSGTQLSVL.

This clone has more than one count but fewer than ten. The chain combines TRBV7-9 with TRBJ1-2, with 9 bases that match TRBD1. With 5 bases clipped from V and 8 bases from J, the junction kept 6 bases outside the gene matches. Germline V gene data show CDR1 as SEHNR and CDR2 as FQNEAQ (reference sequence). The CDR3 contains 13 residues. In DNA form, the CDR3 reads TGTGCCAGCAGCCCCACAGGGGGCGGGGGCTACACCTTC. It yields the protein CASSPTGGGGYTF.

The rearrangement uses TRBV29-1 and TRBJ1-5; no definite D call. Germline V lookup: CDR1 SQVTM, CDR2 ANQGSEA. Trimming cost V 4 bases and J 0 bases, with 4 bases left between them. This CDR3 comprises 12 residues. The CDR3 DNA sequence: TGCAGCGTTGGAGCTAGCAATCAGCCCCAGCATTTT. Its translation is CSVGASNQPQHF.

This chain joins TRBV7-9 and TRBJ2-1; D might be TRBD2 (5 bases). Trimming pared 5 bases from V and 12 bases from J, leaving 23 bases between. Germline V gives CDR1 SEHNR, CDR2 FQNEAQ (reference sequence). The CDR3 has 15 amino acids. This chain's CDR3 is CASSPASFWMGWQFF. The CDR3 DNA is TGTGCCAGCAGCCCCGCTAGCTTTTGGATGGGATGGCAGTTCTTC.

This clone was detected once. The rearrangement uses TRBV5-4 and TRBJ1-2; D gene uncertain. The germline V and J ends were trimmed by 0 bases and 2 bases, with 5 bases remaining between them. The germline V gene has CDR1 SGHNT and CDR2 YYREEE (reference sequence). This CDR3 region has 13 residues. The CDR3 protein is CASSLGSNYGYTF. The CDR3 coding sequence is TGTGCCAGCAGCTTGGGTAGCAACTATGGCTACACCTTC.

The chain recombines TRBV23-1 with TRBJ2-7; D may be TRBD1 (6 bases). TRBV23-1 is an open reading frame whose function is uncertain. The CDR3 sequence is 17 residues long. V lost 11 bases and J 6 bases, leaving 32 bases between the germline ends. CDR3 DNA sequence: TGCGCCCTCGACCAAATCCGCCCCCGGGACACCCACTCCGAGCAGTACTTC. It yields the protein CALDQIRPRDTHSEQYF.

The J gene is TRBJ2-7, the V gene TRBV18; the D gene is possibly TRBD1 (6 bases). There are 13 residues in the CDR3. Trimming cost V 5 bases and J 3 bases, with 11 bases left between them. Per the germline V gene, CDR1 is KGHSH and CDR2 is LQKENI. The CDR3 region has the DNA TGTGCCAGCTCAGAGGGACACAACTACGAGCAGTACTTC. Amino acid sequence: CASSEGHNYEQYF.

The chain carries TRBV4-1 and TRBJ2-1; D not resolved. The CDR3 has 14 residues. V lost 7 bases to trimming and J lost 6 bases, with 16 bases between them. The germline gives CDR1 MGHRA, CDR2 YSYEKL. Here the CDR3 DNA reads TGCGCCAGCATACTGGAGTTGGGTGGCAATGAGCAGTTCTTC. It encodes CASILELGGNEQFF.

On this clone itself: With only one base between it and a far larger clone, this is likely a read error. The chain employs TRBV30 and TRBJ2-5; 7 bases line up with TRBD2. The CDR3 spans 13 residues. V shed 5 bases and J 5 bases; nucleotides not matched to a gene: 8. CDR1 is GTSNPN, CDR2 SVGIG, per germline (reference sequence). CDR3 region: CAWGAPAGETQYF. CDR3 DNA sequence: TGTGCCTGGGGTGCGCCAGCGGGGGAGACCCAGTACTTC.

This chain joins TRBV4-3 and TRBJ2-1; 12 positions agree with TRBD2. V lost 1 base and J lost 4; bases outside the gene matches: 11. Per germline, CDR1 LGHNA and CDR2 YSLEER. The CDR3 is 19 residues long. The CDR3 DNA reads TGCGCCAGCAGCCAAGCGGGTCTAGCGGGAGGGCCTCGGTACAATGAGCAGTTCTTC. Amino acid sequence: CASSQAGLAGGPRYNEQFF.

The V call is TRBV10-3, the J call TRBJ1-2; tentatively, D is TRBD1 (5 bases). Germline V gene lookup returns CDR1 ENHRY and CDR2 SYGVKD. Trimming took off 0 bases at V and 3 bases at J, with 11 bases between the two ends. This CDR3 is built from 15 residues. The CDR3 DNA reads as TGTGCCATCAGTGAGTCTGTCTTGGGGGACTATGGCTACACCTTC. Translation gives CAISESVLGDYGYTF.

The rearrangement uses TRBV5-1 and TRBJ1-1; 7 bases map to TRBD1. Per germline, CDR1 SGHRS and CDR2 YFSETQ. The trim removed 2 bases at V and 3 bases at J, leaving 4 bases unmatched. The CDR3 has 14 residues. CDR3 sequence reads: CASSFGQVHTEAFF. The CDR3 DNA reads as TGCGCCAGCAGCTTCGGACAGGTGCACACTGAAGCTTTCTTT.

The chain carries TRBV29-1 and TRBJ1-1; no definite D call. The CDR3 runs to 11 residues. V was pared by 5 bases and J by 4 bases, with 8 bases between. CDR1 and CDR2 from the germline V gene are SQVTM and ANQGSEA. CDR3 DNA: TGCAGCGTTACGGGGAGCACTGAAGCTTTCTTT. It codes for CSVTGSTEAFF.

The chain recombines TRBV28 with TRBJ2-3; D is unresolved. This CDR3 comprises 12 residues. Germline loops: CDR1 MDHEN, CDR2 SYDVKM. Between the trimmed V and J ends, which lost 2 bases and 5 bases, there was a span of 5 bases. CDR3 region: CASSLRVDTQYF. As DNA, the CDR3 is TGTGCCAGCAGTTTACGGGTAGATACGCAGTATTTT. The full variable domain, in which reference TRBV28 and TRBJ2-3 provide the parts outside the CDR3, is DVKVTQSSRYLVKRTGEKVFLECVQDMDHENMFWYRQDPGLGLRLIYFSYDVKMKEKGDIPEGYSVSREKKERFSLILESASTNQTSMYLCASSLRVDTQYFGPGTRLTVL.

This clone has a single count. J is TRBJ2-2 and V is TRBV19; 12 nucleotides line up with TRBD2. Germline assignment: CDR1 LNHDA and CDR2 SQIVND (reference sequence). The CDR3 covers 20 residues. With 1 base clipped from V and 6 bases from J, the junction kept 15 bases outside the gene matches. The CDR3 loop reads CASSIVGRRPGLAGSGELFF. The CDR3 DNA reads as TGTGCCAGTAGTATAGTCGGCAGGCGGCCGGGACTAGCGGGCTCCGGGGAGCTGTTTTTT.

Here the CDR3 reads CASSPTGRGNTIYF. In DNA, the CDR3 is TGTGCCAGCAGCCCCACGGGACGTGGAAACACCATATATTTT. The chain combines TRBV27 with TRBJ1-3; D perhaps matches TRBD1 (5 bases). Looked up from germline, CDR1 is MNHEY and CDR2 is SMNVEV (reference sequence). The CDR3 sequence is 14 residues long. The ends were cut back, 6 bases at V and 3 bases at J, with 12 bases in the middle.

This chain connects TRBV5-1 to TRBJ2-3; TRBD1 matches 9 bases. Germline CDR1 reads SGHRS; CDR2 reads YFSETQ. This CDR3 contains 17 residues. Losses at the gene ends were 2 bases for V and 1 base for J; bases not matched to a gene: 8. The DNA for the CDR3 is TGCGCCAGCAGCTTATTCACGGGACAGGGCGGCACAGATACGCAGTATTTT. Translated, it gives CASSLFTGQGGTDTQYF.

V usage is TRBV28 and J usage is TRBJ1-4; D is unclear. V was pared by 3 bases and J by 3 bases, with 8 bases between. CDR1 is MDHEN, CDR2 SYDVKM, per germline. This CDR3 spans 14 amino acids. The DNA for the CDR3 is TGTGCCAGCAGTTTCACGAGCCCTAATGAAAAACTGTTTTTT. Amino acids: CASSFTSPNEKLFF.